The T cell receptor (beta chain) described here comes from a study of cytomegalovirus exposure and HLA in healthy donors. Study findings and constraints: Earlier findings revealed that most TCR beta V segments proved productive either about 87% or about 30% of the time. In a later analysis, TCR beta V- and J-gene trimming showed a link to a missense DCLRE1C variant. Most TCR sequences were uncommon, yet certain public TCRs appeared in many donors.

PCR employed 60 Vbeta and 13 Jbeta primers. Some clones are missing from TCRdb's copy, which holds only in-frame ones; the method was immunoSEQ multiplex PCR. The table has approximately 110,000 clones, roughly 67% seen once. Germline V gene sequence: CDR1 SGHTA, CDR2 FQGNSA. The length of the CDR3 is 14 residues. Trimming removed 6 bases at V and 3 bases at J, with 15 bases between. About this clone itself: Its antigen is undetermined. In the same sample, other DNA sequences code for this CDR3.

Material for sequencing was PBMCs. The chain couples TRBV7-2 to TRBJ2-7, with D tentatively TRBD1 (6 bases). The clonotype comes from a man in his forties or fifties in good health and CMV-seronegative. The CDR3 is CASSSNRVSYEQYF. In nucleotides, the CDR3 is TGTGCCAGCAGTTCCAACAGGGTTAGCTACGAGCAGTACTTC.